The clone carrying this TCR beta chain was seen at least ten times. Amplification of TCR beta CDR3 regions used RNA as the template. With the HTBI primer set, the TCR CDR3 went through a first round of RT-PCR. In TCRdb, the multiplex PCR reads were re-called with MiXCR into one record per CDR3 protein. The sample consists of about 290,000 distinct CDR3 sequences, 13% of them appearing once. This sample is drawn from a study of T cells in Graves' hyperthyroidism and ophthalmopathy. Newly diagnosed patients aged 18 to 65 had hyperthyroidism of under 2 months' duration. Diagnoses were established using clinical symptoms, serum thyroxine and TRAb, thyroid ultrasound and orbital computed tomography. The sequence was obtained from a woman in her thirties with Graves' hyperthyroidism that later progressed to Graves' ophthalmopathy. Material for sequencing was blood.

The chain's CDR3 is CASSLNTGELFF. CDR3 bases: TGTGCCAGCAGTTTGAACACCGGGGAGCTGTTTTTT. V usage is TRBV7-3 and J usage is TRBJ2-2, with D hard to call. The V end was cut by 6 bases, the J end by 1 base, with 3 bases between. The CDR3 is 12 amino acids. Germline CDR1 SGHTA, CDR2 FQGTGA.